This passage covers 3 T cell receptor beta chains from one sample sequenced in a study of cytomegalovirus exposure and HLA in healthy donors. 13 Jbeta primers and 60 Vbeta primers were used for the PCR. Sequencing used immunoSEQ multiplex PCR; TCRdb keeps in-frame clones, though not all of them. The table records some 170,000 clones, over 70% of them present only once. Material: PBMCs. These receptors originate from a woman aged 60-75 years in good health and CMV-seropositive.

The CDR3: CATSGMNTEAFF. The CDR3 DNA reads as TGTGCCACCTCCGGTATGAACACTGAAGCTTTCTTT. The chain has TRBV6-6 and TRBJ1-1; D gene ambiguous. This CDR3 contains 12 residues. Germline V gene lookup returns CDR1 MNHNY and CDR2 SVGAGI (reference sequence). The V end was cut by 10 bases, the J end by 0 bases, with 9 bases between.

This chain joins TRBV7-8 and TRBJ2-5; tentative D call: TRBD2 (5 bases). The CDR3 loop spans 14 amino acids. The germline V gene encodes CDR1 SGHVS and CDR2 FQNEAQ. V was cut by 5 bases and J by 7 bases, with 17 bases left in between. Here the CDR3 DNA reads TGTGCCAGCAGCCCGGACGGAGGATATTTGACCCAGTACTTC. Translated, it gives CASSPDGGYLTQYF.

There are a few counts of this clone. The V and J genes are TRBV6-5 and TRBJ1-2; 8 nucleotides line up with TRBD1. The V gene end was trimmed by 5 bases and the J gene end by 13 bases; junction bases not matched to a gene: 9. This CDR3 comprises 12 residues. Germline V gives CDR1 MNHEY, CDR2 SVGAGI. This chain's CDR3 is CASSPDRAASTF. The CDR3, as DNA: TGTGCCAGCAGTCCGGACAGGGCCGCGAGCACCTTC.